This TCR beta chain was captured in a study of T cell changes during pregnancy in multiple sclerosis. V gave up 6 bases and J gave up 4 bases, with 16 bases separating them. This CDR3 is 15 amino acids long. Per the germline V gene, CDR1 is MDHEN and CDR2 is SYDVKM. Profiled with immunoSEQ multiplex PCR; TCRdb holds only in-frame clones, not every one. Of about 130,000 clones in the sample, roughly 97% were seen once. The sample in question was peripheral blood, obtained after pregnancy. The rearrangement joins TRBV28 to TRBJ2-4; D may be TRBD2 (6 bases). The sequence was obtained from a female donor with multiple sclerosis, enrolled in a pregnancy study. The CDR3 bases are TGTGCCAGCAGCGCAGGGTCGGGACTTAAAAACATTCAGTACTTC. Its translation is CASSAGSGLKNIQYF.